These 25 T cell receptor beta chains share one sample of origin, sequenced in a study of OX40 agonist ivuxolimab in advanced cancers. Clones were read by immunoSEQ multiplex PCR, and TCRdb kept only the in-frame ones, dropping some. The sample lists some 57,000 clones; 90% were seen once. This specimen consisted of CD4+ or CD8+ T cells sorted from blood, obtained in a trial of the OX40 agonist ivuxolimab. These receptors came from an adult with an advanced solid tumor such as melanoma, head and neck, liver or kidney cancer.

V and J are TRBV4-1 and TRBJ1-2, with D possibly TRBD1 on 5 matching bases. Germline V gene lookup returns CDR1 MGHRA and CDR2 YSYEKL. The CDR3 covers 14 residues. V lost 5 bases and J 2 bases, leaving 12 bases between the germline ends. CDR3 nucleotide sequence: TGCGCCAGCAGCGACCCATGGGGCAACTATGGCTACACCTTC. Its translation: CASSDPWGNYGYTF.

In DNA, the CDR3 is TGTGCCAGCAGCTTGGTTAGGGACTACTCTGGAAACACCATATATTTT. The encoded protein is CASSLVRDYSGNTIYF. V gene TRBV5-8 combines with J gene TRBJ1-3; a weak D match, TRBD1 (5 bases). With 0 bases removed from V and 0 bases from J, the gap between germline ends came to 10 bases. The germline gives CDR1 SGHTS, CDR2 YDEGEE. The CDR3 has 16 amino acids.

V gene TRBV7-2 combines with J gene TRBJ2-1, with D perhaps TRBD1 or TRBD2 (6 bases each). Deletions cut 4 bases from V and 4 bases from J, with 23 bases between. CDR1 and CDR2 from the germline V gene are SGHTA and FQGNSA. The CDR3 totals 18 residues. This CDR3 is CASSSKGFPGAAYNEQFF. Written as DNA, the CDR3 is TGTGCCAGCAGCTCGAAAGGGTTCCCGGGGGCCGCGTACAATGAGCAGTTCTTC.

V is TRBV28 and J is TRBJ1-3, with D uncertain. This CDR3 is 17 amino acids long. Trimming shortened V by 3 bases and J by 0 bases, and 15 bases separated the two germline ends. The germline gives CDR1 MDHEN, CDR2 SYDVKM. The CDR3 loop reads CASSLSQAGISGNTIYF. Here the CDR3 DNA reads TGTGCCAGCAGTTTGAGTCAGGCGGGGATCTCTGGAAACACCATATATTTT.

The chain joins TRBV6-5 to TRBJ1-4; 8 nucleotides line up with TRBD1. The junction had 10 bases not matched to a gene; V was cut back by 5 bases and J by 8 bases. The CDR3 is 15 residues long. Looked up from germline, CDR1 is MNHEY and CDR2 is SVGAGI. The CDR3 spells CASSPGQGRNEKLFF. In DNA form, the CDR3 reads TGTGCCAGCAGTCCCGGACAGGGAAGAAACGAAAAACTGTTTTTT.

The chain's CDR3 is CASSLLGREQYF. DNA for the CDR3: TGTGCCAGCAGCCTCTTGGGGCGCGAGCAGTACTTC. The chain employs TRBV7-8 and TRBJ2-7; possible D gene TRBD1, 5 bases. Germline-derived CDR1 and CDR2 are SGHVS and FQNEAQ. V dropped 5 bases and J dropped 6 bases, with 11 bases sitting between them. CDR3 length: 12 residues.

The CDR3 bases are TGTGCCAGCAGCCGAGCGGTGCTAGCCAAAAACATTCAGTACTTC. Translated: CASSRAVLAKNIQYF. V is TRBV28 and J is TRBJ2-4; maybe TRBD2 (5 bases). CDR1 and CDR2 from the germline V gene are MDHEN and SYDVKM. The germline V and J ends were trimmed by 6 bases and 0 bases, with 12 bases remaining between them. The CDR3 is 15 residues long.

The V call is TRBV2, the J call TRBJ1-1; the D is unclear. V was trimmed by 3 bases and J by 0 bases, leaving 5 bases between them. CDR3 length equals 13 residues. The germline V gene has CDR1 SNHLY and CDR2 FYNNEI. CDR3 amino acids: CASSEEMNTEAFF. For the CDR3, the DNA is TGTGCCAGCAGTGAGGAGATGAACACTGAAGCTTTCTTT. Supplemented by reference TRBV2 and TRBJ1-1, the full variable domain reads EPEVTQTPSHQVTQMGQEVILRCVPISNHLYFYWYRQILGQKVEFLVSFYNNEISEKSEIFDDQFSVERPDGSNFTLKIRSTKLEDSAMYFCASSEEMNTEAFFGQGTRLTVV.

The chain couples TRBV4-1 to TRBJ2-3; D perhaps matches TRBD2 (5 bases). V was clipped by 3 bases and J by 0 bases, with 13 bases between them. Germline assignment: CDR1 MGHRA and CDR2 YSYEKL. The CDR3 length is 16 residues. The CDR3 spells CASSQTIVASTDTQYF. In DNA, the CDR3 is TGCGCCAGCAGCCAGACTATAGTAGCTAGCACAGATACGCAGTATTTT.

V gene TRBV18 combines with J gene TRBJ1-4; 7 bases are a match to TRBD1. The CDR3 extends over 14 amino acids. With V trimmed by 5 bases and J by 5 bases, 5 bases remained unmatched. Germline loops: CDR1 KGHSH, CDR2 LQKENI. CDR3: CASSSGQQNEKLFF. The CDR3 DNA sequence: TGTGCCAGCTCATCGGGACAGCAGAATGAAAAACTGTTTTTT. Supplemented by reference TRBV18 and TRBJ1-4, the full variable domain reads NAGVMQNPRHLVRRRGQEARLRCSPMKGHSHVYWYRQLPEEGLKFMVYLQKENIIDESGMPKERFSAEFPKEGPSILRIQQVVRGDSAAYFCASSSGQQNEKLFFGSGTQLSVL.

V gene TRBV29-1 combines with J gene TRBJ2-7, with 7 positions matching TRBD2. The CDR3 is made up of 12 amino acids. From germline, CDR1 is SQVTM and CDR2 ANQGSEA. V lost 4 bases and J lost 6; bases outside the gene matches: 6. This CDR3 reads CSVGDGGFEQYF. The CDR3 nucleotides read TGCAGCGTTGGTGACGGGGGGTTCGAGCAGTACTTC.

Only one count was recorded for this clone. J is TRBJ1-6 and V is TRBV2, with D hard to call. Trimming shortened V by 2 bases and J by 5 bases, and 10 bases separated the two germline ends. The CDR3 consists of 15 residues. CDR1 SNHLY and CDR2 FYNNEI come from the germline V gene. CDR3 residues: CASSELGRHNSPLHF. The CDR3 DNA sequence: TGTGCCAGCAGTGAATTGGGGAGGCATAATTCACCCCTCCACTTT. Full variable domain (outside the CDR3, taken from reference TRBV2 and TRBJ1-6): EPEVTQTPSHQVTQMGQEVILRCVPISNHLYFYWYRQILGQKVEFLVSFYNNEISEKSEIFDDQFSVERPDGSNFTLKIRSTKLEDSAMYFCASSELGRHNSPLHFGNGTRLTVT.

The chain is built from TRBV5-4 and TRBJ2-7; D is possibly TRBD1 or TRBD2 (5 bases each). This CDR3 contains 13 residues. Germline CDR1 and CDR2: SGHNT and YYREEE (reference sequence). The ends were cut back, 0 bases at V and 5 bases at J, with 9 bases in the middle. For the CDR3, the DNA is TGTGCCAGCAGCTTGGCCGGGGCCAACGAGCAGTACTTC. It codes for CASSLAGANEQYF. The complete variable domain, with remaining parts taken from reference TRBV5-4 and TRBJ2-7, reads ETGVTQSPTHLIKTRGQQVTLRCSSQSGHNTVSWYQQALGQGPQFIFQYYREEENGRGNFPPRFSGLQFPNYSSELNVNALELDDSALYLCASSLAGANEQYFGPGTRLTVT.

CDR3 loop: CASSRWTSGRADTQYF. CDR3 nucleotide sequence: TGTGCCAGCAGCAGATGGACTAGCGGGAGGGCAGATACGCAGTATTTT. The rearrangement links TRBV5-6 to TRBJ2-3; the match to TRBD2 covers 15 bases. J gave up 4 bases and V 4 bases, and 4 bases lay outside the gene matches. This CDR3 has 16 residues. Germline CDR1 is SGHDT and CDR2 is YYEEEE. Looking up the rest from reference TRBV5-6 and TRBJ2-3 gives the full variable domain: DAGVTQSPTHLIKTRGQQVTLRCSPKSGHDTVSWYQQALGQGPQFIFQYYEEEERQRGNFPDRFSGHQFPNYSSELNVNALLLGDSALYLCASSRWTSGRADTQYFGPGTRLTVL.

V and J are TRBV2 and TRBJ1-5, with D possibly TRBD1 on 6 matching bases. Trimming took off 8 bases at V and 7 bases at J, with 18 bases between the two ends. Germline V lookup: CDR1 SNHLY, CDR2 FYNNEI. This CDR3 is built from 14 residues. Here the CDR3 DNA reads TGTGCCAGCGAGGGGGTAGACAGAGGCCAGCCCCAGCATTTT. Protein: CASEGVDRGQPQHF.

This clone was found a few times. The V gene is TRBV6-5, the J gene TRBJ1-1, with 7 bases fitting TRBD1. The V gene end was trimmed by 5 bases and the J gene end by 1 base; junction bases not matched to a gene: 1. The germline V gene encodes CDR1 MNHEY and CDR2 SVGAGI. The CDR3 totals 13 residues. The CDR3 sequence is CASSGTENTEAFF. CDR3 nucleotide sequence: TGTGCCAGCAGTGGGACAGAGAACACTGAAGCTTTCTTT.

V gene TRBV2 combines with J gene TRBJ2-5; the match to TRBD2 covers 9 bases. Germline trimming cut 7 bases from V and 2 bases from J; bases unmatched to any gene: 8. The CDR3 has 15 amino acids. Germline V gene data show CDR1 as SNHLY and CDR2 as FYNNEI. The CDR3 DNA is TGTGCCAGCATAGTCAGCGCGGGAGGGCAAGAGACCCAGTACTTC. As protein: CASIVSAGGQETQYF.

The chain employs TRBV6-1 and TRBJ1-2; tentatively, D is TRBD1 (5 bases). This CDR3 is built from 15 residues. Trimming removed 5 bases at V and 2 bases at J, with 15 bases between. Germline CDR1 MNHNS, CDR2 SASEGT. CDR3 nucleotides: TGTGCCAGCAGTAAAGGGGTGGGTTCGAACTATGGCTACACCTTC. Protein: CASSKGVGSNYGYTF.

The CDR3 protein is CATHPPAYTYEQYF. For the CDR3, the DNA is TGTGCCACCCATCCGCCCGCGTACACCTACGAGCAGTACTTC. The rearrangement uses TRBV28 and TRBJ2-7; unclear D gene. This CDR3 contains 14 residues. Trimming took 10 bases from V and 2 from J, leaving 18 bases between them. CDR1 MDHEN and CDR2 SYDVKM come from the germline V gene.

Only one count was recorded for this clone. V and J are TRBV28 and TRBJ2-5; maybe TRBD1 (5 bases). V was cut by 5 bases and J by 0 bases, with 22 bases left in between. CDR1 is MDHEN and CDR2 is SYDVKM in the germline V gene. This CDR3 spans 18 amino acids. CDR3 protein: CASSLGLLTAMYQETQYF. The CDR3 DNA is TGTGCCAGCAGTCTAGGTCTGCTGACAGCTATGTACCAAGAGACCCAGTACTTC. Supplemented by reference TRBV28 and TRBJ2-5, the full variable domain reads DVKVTQSSRYLVKRTGEKVFLECVQDMDHENMFWYRQDPGLGLRLIYFSYDVKMKEKGDIPEGYSVSREKKERFSLILESASTNQTSMYLCASSLGLLTAMYQETQYFGPGTRLLVL.

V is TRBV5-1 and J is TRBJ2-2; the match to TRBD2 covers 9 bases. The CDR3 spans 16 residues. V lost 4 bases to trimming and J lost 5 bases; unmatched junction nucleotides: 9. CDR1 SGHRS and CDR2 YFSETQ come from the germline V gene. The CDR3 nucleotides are TGCGCCAGCAGCCCCTTAGCGGGAGATAGGACCGGGGAGCTGTTTTTT. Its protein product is CASSPLAGDRTGELFF.

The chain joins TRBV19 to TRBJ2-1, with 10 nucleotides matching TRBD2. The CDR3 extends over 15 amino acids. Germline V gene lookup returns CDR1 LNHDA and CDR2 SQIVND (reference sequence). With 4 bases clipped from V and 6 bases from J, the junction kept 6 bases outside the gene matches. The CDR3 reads CASSNGLAVPNEQFF. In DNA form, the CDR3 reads TGTGCCAGTAGTAACGGACTAGCGGTTCCCAATGAGCAGTTCTTC.

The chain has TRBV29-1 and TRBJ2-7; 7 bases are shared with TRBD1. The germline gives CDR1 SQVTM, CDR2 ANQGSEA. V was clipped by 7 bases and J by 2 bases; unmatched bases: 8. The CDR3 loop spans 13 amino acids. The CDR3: CSAQDRRTYEQYF. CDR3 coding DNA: TGCAGCGCCCAGGACAGGAGGACCTACGAGCAGTACTTC.

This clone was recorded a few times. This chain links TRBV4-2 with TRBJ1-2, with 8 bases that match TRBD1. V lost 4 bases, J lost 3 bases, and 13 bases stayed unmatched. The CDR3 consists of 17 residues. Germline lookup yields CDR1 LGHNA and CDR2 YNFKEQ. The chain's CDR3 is CASSRGARTGTYYGYTF. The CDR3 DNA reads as TGTGCCAGCAGCCGCGGGGCCAGGACAGGGACGTACTATGGCTACACCTTC.

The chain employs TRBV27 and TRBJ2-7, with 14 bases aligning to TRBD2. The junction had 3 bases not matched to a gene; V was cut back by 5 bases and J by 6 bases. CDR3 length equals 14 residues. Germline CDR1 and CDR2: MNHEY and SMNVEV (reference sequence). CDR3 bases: TGTGCCAGCAGTGGGGGACTAGCGGGAGTCGAGCAGTACTTC. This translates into CASSGGLAGVEQYF.